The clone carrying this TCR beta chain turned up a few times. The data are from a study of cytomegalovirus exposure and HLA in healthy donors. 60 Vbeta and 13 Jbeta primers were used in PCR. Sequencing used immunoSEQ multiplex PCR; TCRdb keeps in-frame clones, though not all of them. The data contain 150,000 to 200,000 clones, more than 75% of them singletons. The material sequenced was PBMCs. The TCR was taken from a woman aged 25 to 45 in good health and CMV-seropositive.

The CDR3 spells CASSVTGNSNQPQHF. The CDR3 nucleotides are TGTGCCAGCAGTGTGACAGGTAATAGCAATCAGCCCCAGCATTTT. J is TRBJ1-5 and V is TRBV28; D is perhaps TRBD1 (6 bases). The CDR3 is made up of 15 amino acids. Trimming pared 5 bases from V and 0 bases from J, leaving 11 bases between. Germline CDR1 reads MDHEN; CDR2 reads SYDVKM.